One and the same sample provided the 23 T cell receptor beta chains below, sequenced in a study of T cells in Graves' hyperthyroidism and ophthalmopathy. There were TCR beta CDR3 regions amplified from RNA transcripts. When the TCR CDR3 underwent first-round RT-PCR, the HTBI primer set was used. Via MiXCR, TCRdb re-called the multiplex PCR reads, giving one row per CDR3 protein. Of under 350,000 distinct CDR3 sequences in the sample, 15% to 20% are singletons; the top ten hold approximately 49%. Input material: blood. These receptors came from a woman in her 50s with Graves' hyperthyroidism.

This clonotype came up a few times. The chain combines TRBV28 with TRBJ2-2, with TRBD1 matching 11 bases. Germline V gene data show CDR1 as MDHEN and CDR2 as SYDVKM. V shed 6 bases, J shed 6 bases, and the junction held 6 bases outside the gene matches. There are 15 residues in the CDR3. CDR3 nucleotide sequence: TGTGCCAGCAGCTCGGGACAGGGGGTTCCCGGGGAGCTGTTTTTT. Its translation is CASSSGQGVPGELFF.

This clonotype occurred many times. The chain couples TRBV28 to TRBJ2-7; D is uncertain. Trimming took off 6 bases at V and 7 bases at J, with 13 bases between the two ends. Germline V CDR1 and CDR2: MDHEN, SYDVKM. The CDR3 runs 12 residues. The CDR3 DNA reads as TGTGCCAGCAGCCCCATTCTTTATGAGCAGTACTTC. This gives the protein CASSPILYEQYF.

This clonotype was observed many times. The chain links TRBV7-8 to TRBJ1-4; unclear D gene. Germline V CDR1 and CDR2: SGHVS, FQNEAQ. The CDR3 is made up of 14 amino acids. Trimming stripped 1 base from V and 3 bases from J, with 6 bases between. The CDR3, as DNA: TGTGCCAGCAGCTTAGTGGGGTCTAATGAAAAACTGTTTTTT. This codes for CASSLVGSNEKLFF.

The rearrangement uses TRBV20-1 and TRBJ2-1; 12 bases align to TRBD2. Germline loops: CDR1 DFQATT, CDR2 SNEGSKA (reference sequence). This CDR3 contains 17 residues. V trimming: 0 bases; J trimming: 1 base; junction bases outside the gene matches: 4. Written as DNA, the CDR3 is TGCAGTGCTAGAGAAGGACTAGCGGGGACGTCCTACAATGAGCAGTTCTTC. Its protein product is CSAREGLAGTSYNEQFF.

The sample holds many counts of this clonotype. The chain recombines TRBV28 with TRBJ1-3; D might be TRBD1 (5 bases). The ends were cut back, 5 bases at V and 8 bases at J, with 19 bases in the middle. Germline CDR1 reads MDHEN; CDR2 reads SYDVKM. CDR3 length equals 15 residues. The CDR3 DNA reads TGTGCCAGCAGTCTACCGAACAGGCGGAGTGACACCATATATTTT. Translating gives CASSLPNRRSDTIYF.

Note on this clonotype: This clone may be a read error of a much larger clone one base away. The chain combines TRBV6-2 or TRBV6-3 with TRBJ1-2; D may be TRBD1 (5 bases). The CDR3 loop spans 13 amino acids. Germline CDR1 reads MNHEY; CDR2 reads SVGEGT. CDR3 sequence reads: CASSYSQGYGCTF. CDR3 bases: TGTGCCAGCAGTTACTCTCAGGGCTATGGCTGCACCTTC.

The chain is built from TRBV5-6 and TRBJ2-2; D not resolved. CDR3 length: 16 amino acids. V was pared by 0 bases and J by 3 bases, with 12 bases between. Germline assignment: CDR1 SGHDT and CDR2 YYEEEE. CDR3 bases: TGTGCCAGCAGCTTGGCAATTGGCAGGTACACCGGGGAGCTGTTTTTT. This gives the protein CASSLAIGRYTGELFF.

This clonotype was observed at least ten times. V is TRBV6-1 and J is TRBJ2-2; the D call may be TRBD1 or TRBD2 (6 bases each). The V gene's germline CDR1 is MNHNS and CDR2 SASEGT. The CDR3 contains 18 residues. Trimming cost V 4 bases and J 1 base, with 19 bases left between them. CDR3 sequence: CASSAGGRGTLNTGELFF. In DNA form, the CDR3 reads TGTGCCAGCAGTGCCGGGGGACGCGGGACACTGAACACCGGGGAGCTGTTTTTT.

This clonotype has at least ten counts. This sequence joins TRBV2 and TRBJ2-5; D unresolved. Trimming pared 5 bases from V and 0 bases from J, leaving 7 bases between. CDR1 SNHLY and CDR2 FYNNEI come from the germline V gene. The CDR3 contains 13 residues. The CDR3 is CASSRRDQETQYF. In nucleotides, the CDR3 is TGTGCCAGCAGTAGACGGGACCAAGAGACCCAGTACTTC.

Many counts were recorded for this clonotype. This sequence joins TRBV20-1 and TRBJ2-3; D is ambiguous. CDR3 size: 14 residues. The V end lost 6 bases, the J end lost 0 bases, and 13 bases lay between the germline ends. In germline, CDR1 is DFQATT, CDR2 SNEGSKA (reference sequence). The CDR3 DNA reads as TGCAGTGCGGGCGGATTGGCCAGCACAGATACGCAGTATTTT. Protein sequence: CSAGGLASTDTQYF.

This clonotype turned up a few times. V is TRBV6-1 and J is TRBJ2-5; 8 nucleotides match TRBD1. Germline-derived CDR1 and CDR2 are MNHNS and SASEGT. The CDR3 spans 14 residues. V trimming: 5 bases; J trimming: 4 bases; junction bases outside the gene matches: 6. For the CDR3, the DNA is TGTGCCAGCAGTCAGACAGGGGTGAGAGAGACCCAGTACTTC. Protein product: CASSQTGVRETQYF.

The DNA of the CDR3 is TGTGCCAGCAGCCATGGTGGGACATTCTTCTCTGGGGCCAACGTCCTGACTTTC. Encoded protein: CASSHGGTFFSGANVLTF. The chain carries TRBV7-2 and TRBJ2-6; TRBD1 is a possible D gene (6 bases). The germline CDR1 and CDR2 sequences are SGHTA and FQGNSA. V was shortened by 5 bases and J by 0 bases, with 17 bases between the two germline ends. CDR3 length: 18 amino acids.

This clonotype was seen a handful of times. CDR3 sequence: CASSQGTGEVGANVLTF. DNA of the CDR3: TGCGCCAGCAGCCAAGGGACAGGGGAGGTCGGGGCCAACGTCCTGACTTTC. The chain uses TRBV4-1 and TRBJ2-6; TRBD1 matches at 9 bases. The CDR3 length is 17 residues. The germline V gene has CDR1 MGHRA and CDR2 YSYEKL. Losses at the gene ends were 1 base for V and 4 bases for J; bases not matched to a gene: 5.

The chain links TRBV6-1 to TRBJ2-3, with no clear D. Trimming took off 11 bases at V and 3 bases at J, with 6 bases between the two ends. This CDR3 has 10 residues. Germline V CDR1 and CDR2: MNHNS, SASEGT. CDR3 DNA sequence: TGTGCCGCGGAGACAGATACGCAGTATTTT. This sequence encodes CAAETDTQYF.

This clonotype has at least ten counts. V usage is TRBV5-1 and J usage is TRBJ1-1; D remains unclear. This CDR3 contains 15 residues. V lost 0 bases and J 4 bases, leaving 13 bases between the germline ends. Germline CDR1 is SGHRS and CDR2 is YFSETQ. CDR3 DNA sequence: TGCGCCAGCAGCTTGGATGCGGGCGGTGGCACTGAAGCTTTCTTT. Protein sequence: CASSLDAGGGTEAFF.

This clonotype has a count of ten or more. The chain recombines TRBV20-1 with TRBJ2-1; D could derive from TRBD1 or TRBD2 (5 bases each). The CDR3 consists of 12 residues. Trimming took off 5 bases at V and 6 bases at J, with 11 bases between the two ends. Germline V CDR1 and CDR2: DFQATT, SNEGSKA (reference sequence). CDR3 region: CSAGGGVNEQFF. CDR3 in DNA: TGCAGTGCTGGGGGTGGGGTCAATGAGCAGTTCTTC.

This clonotype turned up a few times. This chain connects TRBV4-1 to TRBJ2-1; D unresolved. This CDR3 has 13 residues. V lost 4 bases to trimming and J lost 4 bases, with 8 bases between them. CDR1 is MGHRA, CDR2 YSYEKL, per germline. The CDR3 loop is CASSLIGYNEQFF. CDR3 nucleotides: TGCGCCAGCAGCCTTATTGGGTACAATGAGCAGTTCTTC.

A remark on this clonotype: A much larger clone sits a single nucleotide away, making a read error possible. The chain links TRBV7-2 to TRBJ2-1; D call uncertain. V was pared by 3 bases and J by 13 bases, with 16 bases between. The CDR3 has 13 amino acids. Germline-derived CDR1 and CDR2 are SGHTA and FQGNSA. The CDR3 coding sequence is TGTGCCAGCAGCTTTACAAGGACCGCACCCCAGTTCTTC. This sequence encodes CASSFTRTAPQFF. Filled out from reference TRBV7-2 and TRBJ2-1, the complete variable domain reads GAGVSQSPSNKVTEKGKDVELRCDPISGHTALYWYRQSLGQGLEFLIYFQGNSAPDKSGLPSDRFSAERTGGSVSTLTIQRTQQEDSAVYLCASSFTRTAPQFFGPGTRLTVL.

At least ten counts were recorded for this clonotype. V and J are TRBV5-1 and TRBJ2-2; D is unclear. Trimming took off 0 bases at V and 0 bases at J, with 12 bases between the two ends. Germline CDR1 SGHRS, CDR2 YFSETQ. The CDR3 has 17 amino acids. The DNA for the CDR3 is TGCGCCAGCAGCTTGGGACGTTACCCCTCGAACACCGGGGAGCTGTTTTTT. Its protein product is CASSLGRYPSNTGELFF.

This clonotype was recorded a few times. The chain links TRBV12-3 or TRBV12-4 to TRBJ2-3; D not certain. This CDR3 region has 13 residues. Trimming cost V 4 bases and J 2 bases, with 7 bases left between them. This chain's CDR3 is CASSWAYTDTQYF. As DNA, the CDR3 is TGTGCCAGCAGTTGGGCCTACACAGATACGCAGTATTTT.

At least ten counts were recorded for this clonotype. The rearrangement uses TRBV20-1 and TRBJ2-3; 10 nucleotides line up with TRBD2. Germline CDR1 reads DFQATT; CDR2 reads SNEGSKA (reference sequence). CDR3 length equals 14 residues. V trimming: 8 bases; J trimming: 2 bases; junction bases outside the gene matches: 7. The CDR3 nucleotides read TGCAGTTTCATAGCGGGGGGTCACACAGATACGCAGTATTTT. It codes for CSFIAGGHTDTQYF.

This clonotype was seen more than once but under ten times. The chain couples TRBV20-1 to TRBJ2-5; TRBD2 agrees at 12 bases. The CDR3 has 15 amino acids. Germline trimming cut 1 base from V and 4 bases from J; bases unmatched to any gene: 4. Per the germline V gene, CDR1 is DFQATT and CDR2 is SNEGSKA (reference sequence). The CDR3 protein is CSARGASGGGETQYF. In DNA, the CDR3 is TGCAGTGCTAGAGGGGCTAGCGGGGGGGGAGAGACCCAGTACTTC.

In this sample, this clonotype turned up many times. The chain combines TRBV28 with TRBJ2-7; perhaps TRBD1 as D (6 bases). V was clipped by 5 bases and J by 3 bases, with 8 bases between them. There are 12 residues in the CDR3. Per germline, CDR1 MDHEN and CDR2 SYDVKM. In nucleotides, the CDR3 is TGTGCCAGCAGTACAGGGCTCTACGAGCAGTACTTC. Translated, it gives CASSTGLYEQYF.